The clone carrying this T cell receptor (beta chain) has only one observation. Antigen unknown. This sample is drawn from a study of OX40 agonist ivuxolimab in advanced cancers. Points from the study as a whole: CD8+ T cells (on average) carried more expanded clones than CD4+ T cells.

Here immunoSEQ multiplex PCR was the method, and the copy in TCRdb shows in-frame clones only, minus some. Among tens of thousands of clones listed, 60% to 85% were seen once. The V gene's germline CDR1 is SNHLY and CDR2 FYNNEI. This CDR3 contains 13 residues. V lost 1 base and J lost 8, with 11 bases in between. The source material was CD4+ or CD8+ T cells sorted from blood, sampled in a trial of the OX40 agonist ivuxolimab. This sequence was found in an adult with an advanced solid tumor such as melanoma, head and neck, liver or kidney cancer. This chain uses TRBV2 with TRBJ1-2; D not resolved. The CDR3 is CASSEGSLRGYTF. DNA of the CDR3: TGTGCCAGCAGTGAAGGGAGCCTAAGAGGCTACACCTTC.